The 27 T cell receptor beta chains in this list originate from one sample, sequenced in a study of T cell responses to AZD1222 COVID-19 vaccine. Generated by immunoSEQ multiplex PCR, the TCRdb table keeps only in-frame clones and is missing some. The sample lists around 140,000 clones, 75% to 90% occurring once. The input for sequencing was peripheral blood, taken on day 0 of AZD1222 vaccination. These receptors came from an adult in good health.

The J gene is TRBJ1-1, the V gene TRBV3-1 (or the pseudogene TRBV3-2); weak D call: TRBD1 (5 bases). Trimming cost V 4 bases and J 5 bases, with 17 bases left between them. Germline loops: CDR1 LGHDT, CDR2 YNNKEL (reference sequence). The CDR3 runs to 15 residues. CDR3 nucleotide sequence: TGTGCCAGCAGCCGACCGGGACTGCTGATAACTGAAGCTTTCTTT. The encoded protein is CASSRPGLLITEAFF.

The CDR3 here is CASSLGTGGANEKLFF. The DNA of the CDR3 is TGTGCCAGCAGTTTAGGGACAGGGGGGGCTAATGAAAAACTGTTTTTT. The chain recombines TRBV27 with TRBJ1-4; TRBD1 aligns across 11 bases. The CDR3 spans 16 residues. V lost 2 bases, J lost 3 bases, and 2 bases stayed unmatched. Germline V gene data show CDR1 as MNHEY and CDR2 as SMNVEV (reference sequence).

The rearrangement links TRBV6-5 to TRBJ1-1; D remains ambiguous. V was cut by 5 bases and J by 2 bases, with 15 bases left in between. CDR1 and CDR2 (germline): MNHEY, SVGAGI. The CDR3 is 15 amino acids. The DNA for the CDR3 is TGTGCCAGCAGTATTAGGTCTGGGCTTAACACTGAAGCTTTCTTT. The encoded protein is CASSIRSGLNTEAFF.

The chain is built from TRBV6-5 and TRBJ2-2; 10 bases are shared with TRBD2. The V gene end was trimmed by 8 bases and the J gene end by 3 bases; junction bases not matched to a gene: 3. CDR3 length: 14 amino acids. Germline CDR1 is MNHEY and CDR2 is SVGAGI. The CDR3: CASGTSAYTGELFF. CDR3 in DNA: TGTGCCAGCGGGACTAGCGCATACACCGGGGAGCTGTTTTTT.

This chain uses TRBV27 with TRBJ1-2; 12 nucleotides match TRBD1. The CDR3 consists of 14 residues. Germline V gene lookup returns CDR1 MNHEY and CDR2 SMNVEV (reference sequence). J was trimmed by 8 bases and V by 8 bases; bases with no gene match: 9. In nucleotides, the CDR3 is TGTGCCAGCGCAGACCGGGACAGGGGGCGCGGCTACACCTTC. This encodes CASADRDRGRGYTF.

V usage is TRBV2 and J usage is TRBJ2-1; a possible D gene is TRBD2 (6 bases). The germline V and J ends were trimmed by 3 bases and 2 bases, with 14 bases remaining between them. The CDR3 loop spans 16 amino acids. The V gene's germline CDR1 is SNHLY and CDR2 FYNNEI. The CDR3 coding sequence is TGTGCCAGCAGTGATAAGGGACTGCGAACCTACAATGAGCAGTTCTTC. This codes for CASSDKGLRTYNEQFF.

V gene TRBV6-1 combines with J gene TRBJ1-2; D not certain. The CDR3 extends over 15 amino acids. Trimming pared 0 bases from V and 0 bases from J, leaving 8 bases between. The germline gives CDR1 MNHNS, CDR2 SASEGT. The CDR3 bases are TGTGCCAGCAGTGAAGCCTGGACCCCTAACTATGGCTACACCTTC. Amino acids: CASSEAWTPNYGYTF.

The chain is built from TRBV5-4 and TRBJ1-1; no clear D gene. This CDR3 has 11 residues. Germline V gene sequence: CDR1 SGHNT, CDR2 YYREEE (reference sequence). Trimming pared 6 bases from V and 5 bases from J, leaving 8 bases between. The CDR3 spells CASNLGTEAFF. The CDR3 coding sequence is TGTGCCAGCAACTTAGGAACTGAAGCTTTCTTT.

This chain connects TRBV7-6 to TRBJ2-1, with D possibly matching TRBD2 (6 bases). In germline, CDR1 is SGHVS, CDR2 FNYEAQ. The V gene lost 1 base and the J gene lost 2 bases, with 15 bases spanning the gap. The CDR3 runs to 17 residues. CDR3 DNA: TGTGCCAGCAGCTTAGATCCAGGGACTCTCGCCTACAATGAGCAGTTCTTC. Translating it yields CASSLDPGTLAYNEQFF.

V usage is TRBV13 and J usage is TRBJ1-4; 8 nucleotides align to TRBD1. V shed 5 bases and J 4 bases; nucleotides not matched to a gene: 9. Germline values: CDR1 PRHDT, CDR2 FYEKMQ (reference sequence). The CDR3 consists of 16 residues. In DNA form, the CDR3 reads TGTGCCAGCAGCCTTCGCTCAGGGGGCTTTAATGAAAAACTGTTTTTT. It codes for CASSLRSGGFNEKLFF.

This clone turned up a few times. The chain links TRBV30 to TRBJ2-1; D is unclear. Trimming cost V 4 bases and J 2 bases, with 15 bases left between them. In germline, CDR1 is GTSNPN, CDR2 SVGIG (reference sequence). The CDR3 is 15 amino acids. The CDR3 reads CAWMGGRNPYNEQFF. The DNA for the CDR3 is TGTGCCTGGATGGGTGGAAGGAACCCCTACAATGAGCAGTTCTTC. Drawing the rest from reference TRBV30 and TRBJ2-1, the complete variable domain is SQTIHQWPATLVQPVGSPLSLECTVEGTSNPNLYWYRQAAGRGLQLLFYSVGIGQISSEVPQNLSASRPQDRQFILSSKKLLLSDSGFYLCAWMGGRNPYNEQFFGPGTRLTVL.

CDR3 amino acids: CASRKGGAAEAFF. CDR3 DNA sequence: TGTGCCAGCAGGAAAGGGGGGGCCGCTGAAGCTTTCTTT. This chain joins TRBV6-5 and TRBJ1-1, with a weak D call TRBD1 (6 bases). V gave up 6 bases and J gave up 6 bases, with 14 bases separating them. Germline assignment: CDR1 MNHEY and CDR2 SVGAGI. The CDR3 is 13 amino acids.

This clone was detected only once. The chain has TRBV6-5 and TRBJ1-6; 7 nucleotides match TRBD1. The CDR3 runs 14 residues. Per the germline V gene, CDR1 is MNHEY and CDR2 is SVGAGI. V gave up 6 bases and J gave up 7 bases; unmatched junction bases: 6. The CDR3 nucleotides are TGTGCCAGCAGACGGGACAGAGAAAATTCACCCCTCCACTTT. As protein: CASRRDRENSPLHF.

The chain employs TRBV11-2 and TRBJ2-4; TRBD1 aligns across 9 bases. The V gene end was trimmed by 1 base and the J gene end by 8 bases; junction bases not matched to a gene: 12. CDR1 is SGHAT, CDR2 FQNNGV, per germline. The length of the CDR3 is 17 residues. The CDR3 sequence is CASSLVGSGTGRHIQYF. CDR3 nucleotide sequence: TGTGCCAGCAGCTTAGTAGGCTCCGGGACAGGGAGGCACATTCAGTACTTC.

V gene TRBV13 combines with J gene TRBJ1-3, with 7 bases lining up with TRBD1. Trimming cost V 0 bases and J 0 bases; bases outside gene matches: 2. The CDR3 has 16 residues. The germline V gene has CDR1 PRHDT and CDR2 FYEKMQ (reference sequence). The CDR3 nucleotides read TGTGCCAGCAGCTTAGGTGCAGGGGGCTCTGGAAACACCATATATTTT. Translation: CASSLGAGGSGNTIYF.

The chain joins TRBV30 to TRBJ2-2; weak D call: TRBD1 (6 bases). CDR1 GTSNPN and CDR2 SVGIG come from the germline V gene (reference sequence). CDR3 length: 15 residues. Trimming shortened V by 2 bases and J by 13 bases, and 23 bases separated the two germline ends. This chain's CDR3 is CAWSPCGGYLPGLFF. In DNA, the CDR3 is TGTGCCTGGAGTCCCTGTGGGGGCTATTTGCCGGGGCTGTTTTTT.

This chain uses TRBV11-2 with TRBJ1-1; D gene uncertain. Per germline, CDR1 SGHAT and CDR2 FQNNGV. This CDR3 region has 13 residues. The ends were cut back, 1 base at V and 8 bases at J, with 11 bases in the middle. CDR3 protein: CASSLANQLEAFF. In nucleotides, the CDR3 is TGTGCCAGCAGCTTAGCCAATCAGTTGGAAGCTTTCTTT.

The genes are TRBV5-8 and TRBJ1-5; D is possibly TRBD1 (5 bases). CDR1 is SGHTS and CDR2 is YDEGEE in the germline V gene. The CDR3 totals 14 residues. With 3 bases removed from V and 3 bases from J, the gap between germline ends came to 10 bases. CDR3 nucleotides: TGTGCCAGCAGCTCGGGACGGATCAATCAGCCCCAGCATTTT. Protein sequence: CASSSGRINQPQHF. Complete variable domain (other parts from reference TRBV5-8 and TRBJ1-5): EAGVTQSPTHLIKTRGQQATLRCSPISGHTSVYWYQQALGLGLQFLLWYDEGEERNRGNFPPRFSGRQFPNYSSELNVNALELEDSALYLCASSSGRINQPQHFGDGTRLSIL.

CDR3 residues: CASGLVGLGDPQGDGYTF. The CDR3 nucleotides are TGTGCTAGTGGTTTGGTAGGTTTAGGGGACCCTCAAGGGGATGGCTACACCTTC. The chain uses TRBV12-5 and TRBJ1-2; maybe TRBD1 (5 bases). Trimming took 0 bases from V and 6 from J, leaving 23 bases between them. This CDR3 comprises 18 residues. Per germline, CDR1 LGHNT and CDR2 FRNRAP.

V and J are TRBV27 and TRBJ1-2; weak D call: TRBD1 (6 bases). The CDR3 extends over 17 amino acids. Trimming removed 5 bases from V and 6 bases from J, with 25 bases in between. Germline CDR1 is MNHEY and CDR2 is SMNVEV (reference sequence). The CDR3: CASSAKDSLSTENGYTF. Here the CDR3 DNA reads TGTGCCAGCAGTGCAAAGGACAGCCTATCCACCGAGAATGGCTACACCTTC.

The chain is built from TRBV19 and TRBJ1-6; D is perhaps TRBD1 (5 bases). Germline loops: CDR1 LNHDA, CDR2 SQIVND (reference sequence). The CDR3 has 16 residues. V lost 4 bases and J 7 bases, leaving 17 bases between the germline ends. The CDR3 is CASSTYLGGDNSPLHF. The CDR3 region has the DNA TGTGCCAGTAGTACGTACCTCGGGGGTGACAATTCACCCCTCCACTTT.

The CDR3 is CASTKSYVGGAGNTIYF. The CDR3 region has the DNA TGTGCCAGCACCAAAAGTTATGTAGGGGGCGCGGGAAACACCATATATTTT. The chain recombines TRBV28 with TRBJ1-3, with 7 bases matching TRBD1. Germline loops: CDR1 MDHEN, CDR2 SYDVKM. CDR3 length: 17 amino acids. J was trimmed by 4 bases and V by 7 bases; bases with no gene match: 16.

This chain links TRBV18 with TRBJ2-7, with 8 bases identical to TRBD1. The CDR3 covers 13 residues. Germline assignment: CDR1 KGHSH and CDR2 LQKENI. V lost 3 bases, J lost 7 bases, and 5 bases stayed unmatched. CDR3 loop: CASSPQGAEEQYF. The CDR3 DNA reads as TGTGCCAGCTCACCTCAGGGGGCCGAGGAGCAGTACTTC.

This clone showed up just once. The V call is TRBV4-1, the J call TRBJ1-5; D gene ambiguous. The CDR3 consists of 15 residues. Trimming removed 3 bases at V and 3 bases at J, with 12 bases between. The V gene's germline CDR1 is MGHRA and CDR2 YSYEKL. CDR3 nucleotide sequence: TGCGCCAGCAGCCACGGTCAGCTCATCAATCAGCCCCAGCATTTT. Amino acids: CASSHGQLINQPQHF.

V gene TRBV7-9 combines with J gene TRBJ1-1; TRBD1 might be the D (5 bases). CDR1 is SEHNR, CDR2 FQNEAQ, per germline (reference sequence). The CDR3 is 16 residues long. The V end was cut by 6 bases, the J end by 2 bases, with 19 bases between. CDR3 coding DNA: TGTGCCAGCAGTCCAAAGGGGTTAGGGGAAAACACTGAAGCTTTCTTT. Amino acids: CASSPKGLGENTEAFF.

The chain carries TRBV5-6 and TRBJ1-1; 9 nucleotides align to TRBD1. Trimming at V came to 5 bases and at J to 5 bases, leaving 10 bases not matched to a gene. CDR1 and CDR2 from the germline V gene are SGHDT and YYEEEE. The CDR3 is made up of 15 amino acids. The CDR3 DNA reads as TGTGCCAGCAGGCAACCGGGACAGGGAACGACTGAAGCTTTCTTT. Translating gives CASRQPGQGTTEAFF.

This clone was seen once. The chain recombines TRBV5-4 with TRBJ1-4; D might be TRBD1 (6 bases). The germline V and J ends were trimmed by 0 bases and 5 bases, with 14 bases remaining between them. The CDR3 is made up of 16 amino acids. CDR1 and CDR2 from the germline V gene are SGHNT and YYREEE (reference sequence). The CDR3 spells CASSLDVGQGNEKLFF. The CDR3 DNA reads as TGTGCCAGCAGCTTGGATGTGGGGCAGGGGAATGAAAAACTGTTTTTT.